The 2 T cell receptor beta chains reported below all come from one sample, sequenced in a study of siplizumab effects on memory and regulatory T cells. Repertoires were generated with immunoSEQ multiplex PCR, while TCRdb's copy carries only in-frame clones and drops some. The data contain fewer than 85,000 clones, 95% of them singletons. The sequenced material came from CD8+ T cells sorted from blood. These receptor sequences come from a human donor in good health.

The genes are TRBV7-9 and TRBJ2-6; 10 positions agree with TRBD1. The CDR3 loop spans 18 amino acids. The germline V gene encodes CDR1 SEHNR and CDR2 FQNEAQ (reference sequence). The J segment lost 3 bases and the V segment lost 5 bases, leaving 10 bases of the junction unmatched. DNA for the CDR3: TGTGCCAGCAGCCATCCCGGGACAGGGGCTGGTGGGGCCAACGTCCTGACTTTC. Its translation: CASSHPGTGAGGANVLTF.

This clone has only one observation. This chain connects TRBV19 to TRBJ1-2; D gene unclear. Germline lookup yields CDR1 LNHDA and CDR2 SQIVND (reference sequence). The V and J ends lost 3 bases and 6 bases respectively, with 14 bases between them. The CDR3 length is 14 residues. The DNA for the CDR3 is TGTGCCAGTAGTATGGGAAGAGGTCTGAATGGCTACACCTTC. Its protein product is CASSMGRGLNGYTF.